These 6 T cell receptor beta chains were all obtained from the same sample, sequenced in a study of a mutant IDH1 vaccine in newly diagnosed glioma. Profiling relied on immunoSEQ multiplex PCR, and the TCRdb table lists in-frame clones only, not all of them. The top ten hold 3.8% of the sample, which has nearly 25,000 clones, around 76% seen once. The antigens these receptors bind are not known. Documented time point: week 47, end of study. All doses held 300 ug of mutant IDH1 20-mer peptide, with topical imiquimod. The sample here was PBMCs, taken from a glioma patient whose treatment included an IDH1 peptide vaccine. These receptors were taken from a man aged 40-55 years with glioma. Some clones in this sample may be carry-over from other donors' samples.

J is TRBJ1-2 and V is TRBV5-4; D uncertain. The germline V gene encodes CDR1 SGHNT and CDR2 YYREEE (reference sequence). The germline V and J ends were trimmed by 3 bases and 2 bases, with 14 bases remaining between them. The CDR3 has 15 residues. CDR3 in DNA: TGTGCCAGCAGCTCCCCGAAGTCAGCCAACTATGGCTACACCTTC. As protein: CASSSPKSANYGYTF.

The genes are TRBV28 and TRBJ2-7; D may be TRBD2 (7 bases). The V end was cut by 8 bases, the J end by 4 bases, with 21 bases between. The CDR3 length is 15 residues. CDR1 MDHEN and CDR2 SYDVKM come from the germline V gene. DNA for the CDR3: TGTGCCAGCTGGGGGGGGCCGACAATTCCTTACGAGCAGTACTTC. Encoded protein: CASWGGPTIPYEQYF. Filled out from reference TRBV28 and TRBJ2-7, the complete variable domain reads DVKVTQSSRYLVKRTGEKVFLECVQDMDHENMFWYRQDPGLGLRLIYFSYDVKMKEKGDIPEGYSVSREKKERFSLILESASTNQTSMYLCASWGGPTIPYEQYFGPGTRLTVT.

The chain combines TRBV28 with TRBJ2-3; D gene unclear. Trimming shortened V by 2 bases and J by 8 bases, and 17 bases separated the two germline ends. CDR1 MDHEN and CDR2 SYDVKM come from the germline V gene. CDR3 length: 15 amino acids. The CDR3 DNA follows: TGTGCCAGCAGTTTAAGGTCGGCTACTTTAGGTACGCAGTATTTT. It encodes CASSLRSATLGTQYF. Full variable domain (outside the CDR3, taken from reference TRBV28 and TRBJ2-3): DVKVTQSSRYLVKRTGEKVFLECVQDMDHENMFWYRQDPGLGLRLIYFSYDVKMKEKGDIPEGYSVSREKKERFSLILESASTNQTSMYLCASSLRSATLGTQYFGPGTRLTVL.

This clone was detected a few times. The genes are TRBV6-1 and TRBJ1-1; no reliable D call. The CDR3 spans 12 residues. V was shortened by 11 bases and J by 1 base, with 11 bases between the two germline ends. Germline V gene lookup returns CDR1 MNHNS and CDR2 SASEGT. CDR3 protein: CAHFRRNTEAFF. DNA for the CDR3: TGTGCCCATTTCCGGAGGAACACTGAAGCTTTCTTT.

This rearrangement joins TRBV6-1 to TRBJ2-5; D is undetermined. The CDR3 is made up of 13 amino acids. Germline V gives CDR1 MNHNS, CDR2 SASEGT. Trimming took off 6 bases at V and 4 bases at J, with 12 bases between the two ends. CDR3: CASSLNVGETQYF. DNA for the CDR3: TGTGCCAGCAGCCTTAACGTGGGAGAGACCCAGTACTTC.

The chain recombines TRBV19 with TRBJ1-4; D is unresolved. Trimming shortened V by 7 bases and J by 3 bases, and 15 bases separated the two germline ends. The CDR3 totals 15 residues. Per germline, CDR1 LNHDA and CDR2 SQIVND (reference sequence). This CDR3 reads CASNQRQDANEKLFF. As DNA, the CDR3 is TGTGCCAGTAACCAAAGGCAGGACGCTAATGAAAAACTGTTTTTT.